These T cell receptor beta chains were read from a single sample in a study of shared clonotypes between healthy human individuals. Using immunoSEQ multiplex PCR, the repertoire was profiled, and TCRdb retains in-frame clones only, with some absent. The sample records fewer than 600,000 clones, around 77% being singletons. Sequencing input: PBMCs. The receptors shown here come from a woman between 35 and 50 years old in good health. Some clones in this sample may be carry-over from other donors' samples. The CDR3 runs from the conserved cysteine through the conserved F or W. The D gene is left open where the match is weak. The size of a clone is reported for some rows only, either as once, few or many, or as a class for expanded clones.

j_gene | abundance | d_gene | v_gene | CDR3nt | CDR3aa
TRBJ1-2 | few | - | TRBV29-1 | TGCAGCGTCCTCCATCAGGAAAACTATGGCTACACCTTC | CSVLHQENYGYTF
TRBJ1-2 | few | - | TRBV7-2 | TGTGCCAGCAGCTTAGCGGGCTATGGCTACACCTTC | CASSLAGYGYTF
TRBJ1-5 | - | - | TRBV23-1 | TGCGCCAGCAGTCAAATGGACACCCATAATAGCAATCAGCCCCAGCATTTT | CASSQMDTHNSNQPQHF
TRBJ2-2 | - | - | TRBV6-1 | TGTGCCAGCAGACAGCGTGACGCCGGGGAGCTGTTTTTT | CASRQRDAGELFF
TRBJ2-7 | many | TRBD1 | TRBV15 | TGTGCCACCAGCAGAGACGTCCGGGACAGGGGATACGAGCAGTACTTC | CATSRDVRDRGYEQYF
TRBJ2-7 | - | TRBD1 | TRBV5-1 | TGCGCCAGCAGCTTAGGACAGGGGGAGAGAGAGCAGTACTTC | CASSLGQGEREQYF
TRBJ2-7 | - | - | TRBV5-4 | TGTGCCAGCAGCCCTGACCTGAGCTCCTACGAGCAGTACTTC | CASSPDLSSYEQYF
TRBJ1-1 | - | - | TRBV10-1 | TGCGCCAGCAGTGAGTCTGGGGGCGCGTCTGAAGCTTTCTTT | CASSESGGASEAFF
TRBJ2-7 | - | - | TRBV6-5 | TGTGCCAGCACCCAATCGGGCAGGATCTCCTACGAGCAGTACTTC | CASTQSGRISYEQYF
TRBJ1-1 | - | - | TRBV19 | TGTGCCAGTAGCATTAACAGGGCGACTGAAGCTTTCTTT | CASSINRATEAFF
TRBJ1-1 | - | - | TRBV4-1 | TGCGCCAGCAGCCAAGAACCGGCGAACACTGAAGCTTTCTTT | CASSQEPANTEAFF
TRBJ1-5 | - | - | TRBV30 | TGTGCCTGGAGTGTAGGCCTAGGGGGTCAGCCCCAGCATTTT | CAWSVGLGGQPQHF
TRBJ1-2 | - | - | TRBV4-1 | TGCGCCAGCAGCCAAGTGGCAGGTGGCTACACCTTC | CASSQVAGGYTF
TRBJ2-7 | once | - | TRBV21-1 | TGTGCCAGCAGCATAGGACCATTTATGGTCTTAGCTGGCTACGAGCAGTACTTC | CASSIGPFMVLAGYEQYF
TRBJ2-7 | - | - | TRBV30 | TGTGCCTGGAGAACAGGGTCCGGCTACGAGCAGTACTTC | CAWRTGSGYEQYF
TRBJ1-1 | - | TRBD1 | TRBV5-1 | TGCGCCAGCAGCTTGACTACAGGGGGCCTGGACACTGAAGCTTTCTTT | CASSLTTGGLDTEAFF
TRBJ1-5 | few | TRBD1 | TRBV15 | TGTGCCACCAGCAGAGACAGGGGGCTAGGTCAGCCCCAGCATTTT | CATSRDRGLGQPQHF
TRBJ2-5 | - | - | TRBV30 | TGTGCCTGGAGTGTTGGGTGGGGCCGACAAGAGACCCAGTACTTC | CAWSVGWGRQETQYF
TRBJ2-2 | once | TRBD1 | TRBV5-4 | TGTGCCAGCAGCTTGGGGGGACAGGGAAGGAACACCGGGGAGCTGTTTTTT | CASSLGGQGRNTGELFF
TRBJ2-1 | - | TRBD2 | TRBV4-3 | TGCGCCAGCAGCGCGGGAGGGCTTAGGGAGCAGTTCTTC | CASSAGGLREQFF
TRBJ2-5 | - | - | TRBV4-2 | TGTGCCAGCAGCCAAGATATTGTGGAGCAAGAGACCCAGTACTTC | CASSQDIVEQETQYF
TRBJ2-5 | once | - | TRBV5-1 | TGCGCCAGCAGCTCCGGGGGAAGGGTAGAGACCCAGTACTTC | CASSSGGRVETQYF
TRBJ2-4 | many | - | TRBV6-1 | TGTGCCAGCAGTGAGGACAGAAACATTCAGTACTTC | CASSEDRNIQYF